Listed below are T cell receptor beta chains from one sample, sequenced in a study of persistence of HIV-infected CD4 T cells. Assay used: immunoSEQ multiplex PCR; TCRdb lists only in-frame clones, some missing. The data show just under 65,000 clones, more than 70% seen once. These receptors are not linked to any known antigen. Sample: CD4+ T cells sorted from PBMCs after roughly 18-hour stimulation, taken from a patient who received antiretroviral therapy. The receptors here all came from an adult man with HIV who was CMV-seropositive. Each CDR3 is given with its conserved first and last residue.

J gene | V gene | CDR3 protein
TRBJ2-7 | TRBV28 | CASAPDRQWAYEQYF
TRBJ2-7 | TRBV18 | CASSRQGLGEQYF
TRBJ1-5 | TRBV28 | CASSGATTADQPQHF
TRBJ2-3 | TRBV5-1 | CASSLSGASTDTQYF
TRBJ2-1 | TRBV9 | CASSVGLATSYNEQFF
TRBJ1-6 | TRBV6-5 | CASSYRGPNSPLHF
TRBJ1-5 | TRBV6-5 | CASKRGQGDQPQHF
TRBJ1-3 | TRBV19 | CASSTSGNTIYF
TRBJ1-1 | TRBV6-5 | CASSPLGARGEAFF
TRBJ2-2 | TRBV27 | CASSLYLSASTGELFF
TRBJ2-1 | TRBV9 | CASSVDGLAGGHEQFF
TRBJ2-2 | TRBV27 | CASKLGRPLTGELFF
TRBJ1-5 | TRBV6-5 | CASSSSGASINQPQHF
TRBJ2-7 | TRBV5-1 | CASSFDNHYEQYF
TRBJ1-1 | TRBV5-1 | CASSTWPNTEAFF
TRBJ1-4 | TRBV6-5 | CASSYTGATNEKLFF
TRBJ1-5 | TRBV19 | CASSVGRSHQPQHF
TRBJ1-2 | TRBV2 | CASSDGFNYGYTF
TRBJ2-7 | TRBV5-1 | CASSLAAGTTYEQYF
TRBJ1-3 | TRBV3-1/TRBV3-2 | CASSPQVGEAGNTIYF
TRBJ1-6 | TRBV5-1 | CASSLEGVSYNSPLHF
TRBJ2-2 | TRBV19 | CASNDPGQGPTGELFF
TRBJ1-6 | TRBV12-5 | CASGLVGTGQNSPLHF
TRBJ2-1 | TRBV15 | CATSRVSGSGTYNEQFF
TRBJ1-4 | TRBV10-3 | CAISTGTEKLFF
TRBJ2-7 | TRBV10-3 | CAISDSGGVTSEQYF
TRBJ2-3 | TRBV7-6 | CASSSLGAPTDTQYF
TRBJ1-4 | TRBV15 | CATSRDGEKLFF
TRBJ1-2 | TRBV5-6 | CASSLGRGRNYGYTF
TRBJ1-4 | TRBV6-6 | CASSGQMGEKLFF
TRBJ1-2 | TRBV11-2 | CASRRDRGPGYTF
TRBJ1-6 | TRBV28 | CASSPRGPLHF
TRBJ1-3 | TRBV5-1 | CASSLAYAGSGNTIYF
TRBJ1-2 | TRBV3-1/TRBV3-2 | CASSHDGQGLYGYTF
TRBJ2-7 | TRBV10-2 | CASSESWITISSYEQYF
TRBJ1-6 | TRBV28 | CASSLPLTGGSSPLHF
TRBJ2-2 | TRBV27 | CASSLMSGGNTGELFF
TRBJ1-5 | TRBV7-2 | CASSADRGRQPQHF
TRBJ1-2 | TRBV28 | CASSFSPGGYTF